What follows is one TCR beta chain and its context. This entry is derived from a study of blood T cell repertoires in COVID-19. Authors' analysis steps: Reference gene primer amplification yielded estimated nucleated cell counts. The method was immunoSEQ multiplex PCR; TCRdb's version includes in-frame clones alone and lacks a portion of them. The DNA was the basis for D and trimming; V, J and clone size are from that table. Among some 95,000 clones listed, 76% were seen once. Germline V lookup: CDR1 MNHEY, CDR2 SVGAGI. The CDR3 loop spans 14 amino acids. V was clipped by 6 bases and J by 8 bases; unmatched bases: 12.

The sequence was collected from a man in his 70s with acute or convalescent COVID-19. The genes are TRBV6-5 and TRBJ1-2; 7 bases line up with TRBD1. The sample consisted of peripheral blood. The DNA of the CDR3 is TGTGCCAGCAGACCCGACAGGGACATGGCGGGCTACACCTTC. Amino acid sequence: CASRPDRDMAGYTF.